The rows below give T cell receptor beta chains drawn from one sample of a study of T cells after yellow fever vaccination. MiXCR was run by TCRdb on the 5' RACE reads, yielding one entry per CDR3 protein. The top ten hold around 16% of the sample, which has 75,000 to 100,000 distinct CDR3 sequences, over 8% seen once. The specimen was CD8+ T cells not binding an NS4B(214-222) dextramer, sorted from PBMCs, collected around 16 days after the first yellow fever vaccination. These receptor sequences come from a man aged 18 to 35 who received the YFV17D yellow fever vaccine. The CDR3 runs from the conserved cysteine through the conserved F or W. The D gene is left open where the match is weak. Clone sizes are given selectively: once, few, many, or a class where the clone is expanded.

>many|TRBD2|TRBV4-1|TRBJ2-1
TGCGCCAGCAGCCCAAGGGTGGCGGGGGGGCCGAATGAGCAGTTCTTC
CASSPRVAGGPNEQFF
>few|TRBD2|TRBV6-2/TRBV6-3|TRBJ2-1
TGTGCCAGCAGTGGGAGCGGGGGCCGCTCCTACAATGAGCAGTTCTTC
CASSGSGGRSYNEQFF
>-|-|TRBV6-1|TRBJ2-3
TGTGCCAGCAGTGCGGCGGGGGCGGGGATAGATACGCAGTATTTT
CASSAAGAGIDTQYF
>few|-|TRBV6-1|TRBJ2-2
TGTGCCAGCAGTAAGGGACGAATAAACACCGGGGAGCTGTTTTTT
CASSKGRINTGELFF
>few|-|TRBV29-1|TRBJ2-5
TGCAGCGTTGATGCTGGTAAACAAGAGACCCAGTACTTC
CSVDAGKQETQYF
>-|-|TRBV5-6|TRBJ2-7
TGTGCCAGCAGCGGGGGGCACTTCTCCTACGAGCAGTACTTC
CASSGGHFSYEQYF
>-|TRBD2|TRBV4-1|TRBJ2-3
TGCGCCAGCAGCCACTCGCGGGGGGGTAGCACAGATACGCAGTATTTT
CASSHSRGGSTDTQYF
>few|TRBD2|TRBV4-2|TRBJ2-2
TGTGCCAGCAGCCCAAAATACGGGACTAGCGGGGGAGTTTGGTTTGACGCCGGGGAGCTGTTTTTT
CASSPKYGTSGGVWFDAGELFF
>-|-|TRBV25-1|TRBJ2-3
TGTGCCAGCAGTGCCTCCACCGGGAACACAGATACGCAGTATTTT
CASSASTGNTDTQYF
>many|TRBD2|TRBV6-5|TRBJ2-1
TGTGCCAGCAGTTGGACTAGCGGGTACAATGAGCAGTTCTTC
CASSWTSGYNEQFF
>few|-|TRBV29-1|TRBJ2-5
TGCAGCGTTGGGGCACCACAAGAGACCCAGTACTTC
CSVGAPQETQYF
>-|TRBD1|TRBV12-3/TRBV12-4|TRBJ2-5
TGTGCCAGCCTCAGGACAGGGGCGGGTGAGACCCAGTACTTC
CASLRTGAGETQYF
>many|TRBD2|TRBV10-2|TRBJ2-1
TGCGCCAGCAGTGAGTTAGCGGGTATGAATGAGCAGTTCTTC
CASSELAGMNEQFF
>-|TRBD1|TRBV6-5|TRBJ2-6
TGTGCCAGCGGGTCGACAGGGCACTCTGGGGCCAACGTCCTGACTTTC
CASGSTGHSGANVLTF
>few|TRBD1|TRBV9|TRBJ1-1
TGTGCCAGCAGCGGTTCAGGGGGGCTGGTGGCTTTCTTT
CASSGSGGLVAFF
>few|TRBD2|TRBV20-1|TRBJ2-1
TGCTGTGCTAGAACTGGGGCACCTAGCGGGGATGGAACGGAGCAGTTCTTC
CCARTGAPSGDGTEQFF
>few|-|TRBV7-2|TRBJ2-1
TGTGCCAGCGAAGGGGATACAGGAAGGTTGGATGAGCAGTTCTTC
CASEGDTGRLDEQFF
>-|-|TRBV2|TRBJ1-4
TGTGCCAGCAGTGAGGAGGATGAAAAACTGTTTTTT
CASSEEDEKLFF
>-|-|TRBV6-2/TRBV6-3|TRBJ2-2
TGTGCCAGCAGCCGTTTCGCGTCCGGGGAGCTGTTTTTT
CASSRFASGELFF
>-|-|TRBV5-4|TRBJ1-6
TGTGCCAGCAGCTTTCTGAATTCACCCCTCCACTTT
CASSFLNSPLHF
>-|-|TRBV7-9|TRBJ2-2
TGTGCCAGCAGTACACCTTCAGGGATCGGGGAGCTGTTTTTT
CASSTPSGIGELFF
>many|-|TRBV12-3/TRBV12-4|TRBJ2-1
TGTGCCAGCAGTTTTTGGGCTAGCTCCTACAATGAGCAGTTCTTC
CASSFWASSYNEQFF